The rows below give T cell receptor beta chains drawn from one sample of a study of identical twins. Each CDR3 protein gets one entry after TCRdb re-called the 5' RACE reads with MiXCR. This table holds 400,000 to 500,000 distinct CDR3 sequences, approximately 17% found once. The sample comprised naive T cells sorted from blood. These receptors came from a man aged 45-60 years in good health. Both conserved end residues are part of each CDR3. Each record gives: V gene, D gene, clone size, J gene, CDR3 protein, CDR3 DNA. A D gene is named only where the DNA matches it firmly. The listing skips clone size in some rows; elsewhere it reads once, few, many or a size class.

V: TRBV6-2/TRBV6-3
D: TRBD1
size: NA
J: TRBJ2-7
CDR3: CASSDPGRDRVYEQYF
DNA: TGTGCCAGCAGCGATCCCGGCCGGGACAGGGTCTACGAGCAGTACTTC

V: TRBV20-1
D: NA
size: few
J: TRBJ1-2
CDR3: CSASPATYGYTF
DNA: TGCAGTGCTAGTCCCGCCACCTATGGCTACACCTTC

V: TRBV29-1
D: NA
size: many
J: TRBJ1-2
CDR3: CSVDDTSNYGYTF
DNA: TGCAGCGTTGACGATACATCGAACTATGGCTACACCTTC

V: TRBV20-1
D: NA
size: few
J: TRBJ2-5
CDR3: CSASRAIETQYF
DNA: TGCAGTGCTAGCAGGGCTATCGAGACCCAGTACTTC

V: TRBV21-1
D: NA
size: NA
J: TRBJ2-5
CDR3: CASSAADSIQETQYF
DNA: TGTGCCAGCAGCGCGGCCGACAGCATTCAAGAGACCCAGTACTTC

V: TRBV24-1
D: NA
size: NA
J: TRBJ2-1
CDR3: CATSDLKTDYNEQFF
DNA: TGTGCCACCAGTGATTTGAAGACGGATTACAATGAGCAGTTCTTC

V: TRBV18
D: NA
size: NA
J: TRBJ2-1
CDR3: CASSPGMSGNNEQFF
DNA: TGTGCCAGCTCACCCGGGATGAGCGGCAACAATGAGCAGTTCTTC

V: TRBV10-3
D: NA
size: few
J: TRBJ2-7
CDR3: CAISESGGVYEQYF
DNA: TGTGCCATCAGTGAGTCTGGAGGGGTGTACGAGCAGTACTTC

V: TRBV29-1
D: TRBD1
size: NA
J: TRBJ1-2
CDR3: CSVGRSGTGAVKNYGYTF
DNA: TGCAGCGTGGGTCGGTCCGGGACAGGGGCGGTGAAAAACTATGGCTACACCTTC

V: TRBV20-1
D: TRBD1
size: NA
J: TRBJ1-1
CDR3: CSADRDTEAFF
DNA: TGCAGTGCTGACAGGGATACTGAAGCTTTCTTT

V: TRBV4-1
D: TRBD1
size: many
J: TRBJ1-2
CDR3: CASSQGGTGAVPGYTF
DNA: TGCGCCAGCAGCCAAGGCGGGACAGGGGCCGTTCCTGGCTACACCTTC

V: TRBV20-1
D: NA
size: NA
J: TRBJ2-5
CDR3: CSAYKLDSARKETQYF
DNA: TGCAGTGCTTACAAACTAGACTCGGCGCGGAAAGAGACCCAGTACTTC

V: TRBV12-3/TRBV12-4
D: NA
size: few
J: TRBJ2-1
CDR3: CASSWSSSYNEQFF
DNA: TGTGCCAGCAGTTGGAGTAGCTCCTACAATGAGCAGTTCTTC

V: TRBV5-6
D: NA
size: NA
J: TRBJ1-2
CDR3: CASSLDVGQTVF
DNA: TGTGCCAGCAGCTTGGATGTGGGTCAGACTGTCTTC

V: TRBV6-1
D: TRBD1
size: few
J: TRBJ1-6
CDR3: CASSELGQERNSPLHF
DNA: TGTGCCAGCAGTGAATTAGGACAGGAACGGAATTCACCCCTCCACTTT

V: TRBV11-2
D: TRBD2
size: NA
J: TRBJ2-3
CDR3: CASSLLLRGASGGTDTQYF
DNA: TGTGCCAGCAGCTTACTTCTTAGGGGTGCTAGCGGGGGAACAGATACGCAGTATTTT

V: TRBV11-2
D: NA
size: NA
J: TRBJ2-1
CDR3: CASSLLAGRASYNEQFF
DNA: TGTGCCAGCAGCTTACTCGCCGGCAGGGCGAGCTACAATGAGCAGTTCTTC

V: TRBV7-8
D: TRBD2
size: NA
J: TRBJ2-5
CDR3: CASSLAKGSSGRLGTQYF
DNA: TGTGCCAGCAGCTTAGCGAAGGGATCTAGCGGGAGGTTGGGGACCCAGTACTTC

V: TRBV9
D: NA
size: NA
J: TRBJ1-1
CDR3: CASSARGYTEAFF
DNA: TGTGCCAGCAGCGCCCGGGGCTACACTGAAGCTTTCTTT

V: TRBV5-4
D: NA
size: NA
J: TRBJ2-5
CDR3: CASSLRADFQETQYF
DNA: TGTGCCAGCAGCTTGCGAGCGGATTTCCAAGAGACCCAGTACTTC

V: TRBV11-2
D: NA
size: NA
J: TRBJ2-1
CDR3: CASSVARYNEQFF
DNA: TGTGCCAGCAGCGTCGCTAGGTACAATGAGCAGTTCTTC

V: TRBV7-8
D: NA
size: many
J: TRBJ1-5
CDR3: CASSLTQAYSNQPQHF
DNA: TGTGCCAGCAGCTTAACCCAGGCCTATAGCAATCAGCCCCAGCATTTT

V: TRBV20-1
D: TRBD1
size: NA
J: TRBJ2-7
CDR3: CSASVGTGQLQQYF
DNA: TGCAGTGCTAGTGTAGGGACAGGGCAATTACAGCAGTACTTC

V: TRBV15
D: NA
size: NA
J: TRBJ2-5
CDR3: CATSRDAGGKETQYF
DNA: TGTGCCACCAGCAGAGACGCCGGGGGAAAAGAGACCCAGTACTTC

V: TRBV2
D: TRBD2
size: many
J: TRBJ2-1
CDR3: CASSGASGYNEQFF
DNA: TGTGCCAGCAGTGGGGCTAGCGGATACAATGAGCAGTTCTTC

V: TRBV6-1
D: NA
size: NA
J: TRBJ2-5
CDR3: CASIPTRGRETQYF
DNA: TGTGCCAGCATCCCAACCCGAGGAAGAGAGACCCAGTACTTC

V: TRBV7-8
D: TRBD2
size: many
J: TRBJ2-1
CDR3: CASNPRGLAGGGIYNEQFF
DNA: TGTGCCAGCAACCCACGGGGGCTAGCGGGAGGGGGGATTTACAATGAGCAGTTCTTC

V: TRBV9
D: NA
size: NA
J: TRBJ2-5
CDR3: CASSVGVSFLETQYF
DNA: TGTGCCAGCAGCGTAGGAGTAAGCTTTCTGGAGACCCAGTACTTC

V: TRBV11-1
D: TRBD1
size: NA
J: TRBJ1-2
CDR3: CASSLRDRGRSGSYGYTF
DNA: TGTGCCAGCAGCCTCCGGGACAGGGGGCGCAGTGGGAGTTATGGCTACACCTTC